What follows are 28 T cell receptor beta chains derived from one specimen sequenced in a study of tumor-infiltrating lymphocytes in localized non-small cell lung cancer. The table came from immunoSEQ multiplex PCR; TCRdb's copy has only in-frame clones and leaves some out. The top ten hold approximately 19% of the sample, which has thousands of clones, roughly 45% seen once. Sample: uninvolved lung tissue not adjacent to the tumor. All receptors come from a human donor with non-small cell lung cancer.

The chain recombines TRBV4-1 with TRBJ1-2; D is possibly TRBD1 (6 bases). Germline assignment: CDR1 MGHRA and CDR2 YSYEKL. V shed 0 bases and J shed 4 bases, with 15 bases lying between them. The CDR3 has 16 amino acids. CDR3 bases: TGCGCCAGCAGCCAAGATCAGGGGACCCATGTCTATGGCTACACCTTC. Translation: CASSQDQGTHVYGYTF.

This chain joins TRBV19 and TRBJ2-5; D unclear. Germline CDR1 and CDR2: LNHDA and SQIVND (reference sequence). V lost 5 bases to trimming and J lost 2 bases, with 9 bases between them. This CDR3 region has 13 residues. In DNA, the CDR3 is TGTGCCAGTAGTCCAACGAATCAAGAGACCCAGTACTTC. It specifies CASSPTNQETQYF.

The rearrangement links TRBV6-5 to TRBJ1-1, with D uncertain. The CDR3 covers 13 residues. The V gene's germline CDR1 is MNHEY and CDR2 SVGAGI. Trimming cost V 5 bases and J 4 bases, with 11 bases left between them. The CDR3 DNA reads TGTGCCAGCAGTAGAGGTGAGGCCACTGAAGCTTTCTTT. Its protein product is CASSRGEATEAFF.

This clone is labeled medium-sized. This chain uses TRBV9 with TRBJ2-1; D possibly corresponds to TRBD2 (6 bases). Looked up from germline, CDR1 is SGDLS and CDR2 is YYNGEE. The CDR3 spans 13 residues. V was pared by 4 bases and J by 6 bases, with 11 bases between. The chain's CDR3 is CASSPSTSNEQFF. The CDR3 nucleotides are TGTGCCAGCAGCCCGTCGACTAGCAATGAGCAGTTCTTC.

This clone is categorized as medium-sized. V usage is TRBV27 and J usage is TRBJ2-1; D not certain. Germline V gives CDR1 MNHEY, CDR2 SMNVEV (reference sequence). This CDR3 has 12 amino acids. Trimming shortened V by 5 bases and J by 6 bases, and 8 bases separated the two germline ends. CDR3 sequence: CASSPTINEQFF. The CDR3 DNA reads TGTGCCAGCAGTCCGACCATCAATGAGCAGTTCTTC.

The chain joins TRBV2 to TRBJ2-3, with TRBD2 matching 9 bases. Per the germline V gene, CDR1 is SNHLY and CDR2 is FYNNEI. The junction had 4 bases not matched to a gene; V was cut back by 6 bases and J by 3 bases. CDR3 length equals 14 residues. The CDR3, as DNA: TGTGCCAGCAGCGGACTAGCGATGACAGATACGCAGTATTTT. Translation: CASSGLAMTDTQYF.

This clone came up a few times. The V and J genes are TRBV28 and TRBJ2-2; 7 nucleotides match TRBD2. J gave up 4 bases and V 11 bases, and 7 bases lay outside the gene matches. The CDR3 consists of 13 residues. CDR1 is MDHEN, CDR2 SYDVKM, per germline. This CDR3 reads CAFGGRGTGELFF. As DNA, the CDR3 is TGTGCCTTCGGGGGGAGGGGCACCGGGGAGCTGTTTTTT.

V and J are TRBV14 and TRBJ1-2; 7 positions agree with TRBD1. The V segment lost 1 base and the J segment 6 bases; nucleotides outside the gene matches: 2. CDR1 is SGHDN and CDR2 is FVKESK in the germline V gene. CDR3 length equals 13 residues. In nucleotides, the CDR3 is TGTGCCAGCAGCCAAGCCAGGGGGAATGGCTACACCTTC. This gives the protein CASSQARGNGYTF.

The gene calls are TRBV30 and TRBJ2-5, with D perhaps matching TRBD2 (5 bases). The CDR3 is 14 amino acids. The V gene lost 5 bases and the J gene lost 6 bases, with 19 bases spanning the gap. Germline CDR1 is GTSNPN and CDR2 is SVGIG (reference sequence). DNA of the CDR3: TGTGCCTGGGATAACCCCGGGCCTAGCCAGACCCAGTACTTC. Residues: CAWDNPGPSQTQYF. The entire variable domain, with the rest obtained from reference TRBV30 and TRBJ2-5, is as follows: SQTIHQWPATLVQPVGSPLSLECTVEGTSNPNLYWYRQAAGRGLQLLFYSVGIGQISSEVPQNLSASRPQDRQFILSSKKLLLSDSGFYLCAWDNPGPSQTQYFGPGTRLLVL.

This clone has a handful of counts. The chain uses TRBV5-8 and TRBJ2-2, with 7 bases that match TRBD1. Germline V gene lookup returns CDR1 SGHTS and CDR2 YDEGEE. CDR3 length: 13 amino acids. Germline trimming cut 5 bases from V and 5 bases from J; bases unmatched to any gene: 3. The CDR3 reads CASRKQGTGELFF. CDR3 DNA: TGTGCCAGCAGGAAACAGGGGACCGGGGAGCTGTTTTTT.

The CDR3 sequence is CAWSSYGSGKDEQYF. In DNA form, the CDR3 reads TGTGCCTGGAGTTCATACGGTAGCGGGAAAGACGAGCAGTACTTC. The chain combines TRBV30 with TRBJ2-7, with 8 bases matching TRBD2. Per the germline V gene, CDR1 is GTSNPN and CDR2 is SVGIG (reference sequence). The V gene end was trimmed by 2 bases and the J gene end by 5 bases; junction bases not matched to a gene: 11. This CDR3 contains 15 residues.

The chain links TRBV25-1 to TRBJ2-7, with D maybe TRBD1 (5 bases). Germline V gene sequence: CDR1 MGHDK, CDR2 SYGVNS. This CDR3 contains 13 residues. V lost 6 bases and J lost 0, with 9 bases in between. The CDR3 DNA follows: TGTGCCAGCAGAAGGGGCCCCTCCTACGAGCAGTACTTC. It yields the protein CASRRGPSYEQYF.

This chain uses TRBV7-6 with TRBJ1-5, with D unresolved. Per the germline V gene, CDR1 is SGHVS and CDR2 is FNYEAQ. The CDR3 runs to 15 residues. V was cut by 1 base and J by 0 bases, with 7 bases left in between. CDR3: CASSLVPYSNQPQHF. CDR3 in DNA: TGTGCCAGCAGCTTAGTACCGTATAGCAATCAGCCCCAGCATTTT.

V usage is TRBV28 and J usage is TRBJ1-2; D is unclear. This CDR3 has 10 amino acids. In germline, CDR1 is MDHEN, CDR2 SYDVKM. Deletions cut 6 bases from V and 6 bases from J, with 5 bases between. Written as DNA, the CDR3 is TGTGCCAGCAGATCCGATGGCTACACCTTC. This codes for CASRSDGYTF.

V is TRBV29-1 and J is TRBJ1-2, with 8 nucleotides matching TRBD1. The V and J ends lost 4 bases and 8 bases, in that order; junction bases with no gene match: 12. Germline CDR1 and CDR2: SQVTM and ANQGSEA. The CDR3 spans 14 residues. CDR3 DNA sequence: TGCAGCGTTGTCGGACAGGGCGAGCCTGGGGGCTACACCTTC. Protein: CSVVGQGEPGGYTF. The full variable domain, completed using reference TRBV29-1 and TRBJ1-2, is SAVISQKPSRDICQRGTSLTIQCQVDSQVTMMFWYRQQPGQSLTLIATANQGSEATYESGFVIDKFPISRPNLTFSTLTVSNMSPEDSSIYLCSVVGQGEPGGYTFGSGTRLTVV.

V is TRBV19 and J is TRBJ2-1, with unresolved D. V gave up 6 bases and J gave up 3 bases, with 15 bases separating them. This CDR3 contains 15 residues. Germline CDR1 and CDR2: LNHDA and SQIVND (reference sequence). In DNA, the CDR3 is TGTGCCAGTAGGGCCCGGCGAATAGTCTACAATGAGCAGTTCTTC. Encoded protein: CASRARRIVYNEQFF.

This clone has a handful of counts. The V call is TRBV7-9, the J call TRBJ1-4; 8 nucleotides agree with TRBD1. This CDR3 has 17 amino acids. CDR1 and CDR2 from the germline V gene are SEHNR and FQNEAQ (reference sequence). V was pared by 2 bases and J by 7 bases, with 12 bases of the junction left unmatched. The CDR3 DNA reads TGTGCCAGCAGCTTAACTTTGCCGGGACAGGCTACTGAAAAACTGTTTTTT. Amino acid sequence: CASSLTLPGQATEKLFF.

This clone was detected only once. This sequence joins TRBV5-1 and TRBJ1-2; D perhaps matches TRBD1 (6 bases). Trimming pared 0 bases from V and 3 bases from J, leaving 12 bases between. The CDR3 is 15 amino acids. CDR1 and CDR2 from the germline V gene are SGHRS and YFSETQ. The CDR3 spells CASSLGQGRDYGYTF. CDR3 nucleotide sequence: TGCGCCAGCAGCTTGGGGCAGGGGCGCGACTATGGCTACACCTTC.

The CDR3 spells CASSPSGTRNEKLFF. CDR3 in DNA: TGTGCCAGCAGCCCATCCGGGACACGTAATGAAAAACTGTTTTTT. The chain is built from TRBV7-2 and TRBJ1-4; a possible D gene is TRBD1 (6 bases). The CDR3 is 15 residues long. Per the germline V gene, CDR1 is SGHTA and CDR2 is FQGNSA. V was cut by 5 bases and J by 4 bases, with 14 bases left in between.

The chain recombines TRBV30 with TRBJ1-2; 8 bases are a match to TRBD1. The germline V gene has CDR1 GTSNPN and CDR2 SVGIG (reference sequence). With 3 bases clipped from V and 8 bases from J, the junction kept 5 bases outside the gene matches. This CDR3 contains 12 residues. The CDR3 reads CAWRDRAKGYTF. CDR3 sequence (DNA): TGTGCCTGGAGGGACAGGGCGAAGGGCTACACCTTC.

The V and J genes are TRBV10-3 and TRBJ1-1; no definite D call. V gave up 6 bases and J gave up 0 bases, with 8 bases separating them. The CDR3 is made up of 13 amino acids. Germline V gene lookup returns CDR1 ENHRY and CDR2 SYGVKD. In DNA form, the CDR3 reads TGTGCCATCAGACGGACGATGAACACTGAAGCTTTCTTT. Its protein product is CAIRRTMNTEAFF.

This clone is deemed medium-sized (0.01 to 0.1%). CDR3 sequence (DNA): TGCAGCGTTCGACTGAACACTGAAGCTTTCTTT. This codes for CSVRLNTEAFF. V gene TRBV29-1 combines with J gene TRBJ1-1; no definite D call. The germline V and J ends were trimmed by 5 bases and 0 bases, with 4 bases remaining between them. The CDR3 spans 11 residues. The germline V gene has CDR1 SQVTM and CDR2 ANQGSEA.

The chain couples TRBV6-1 to TRBJ2-7; TRBD2 aligns across 8 bases. Germline trimming cut 5 bases from V and 5 bases from J; bases unmatched to any gene: 8. The CDR3 has 14 residues. Germline CDR1 and CDR2: MNHNS and SASEGT. The chain's CDR3 is CASSKGLVVDEQYF. Written as DNA, the CDR3 is TGTGCCAGCAGTAAGGGACTAGTAGTCGACGAGCAGTACTTC.

Sample share makes this clone medium-sized. J is TRBJ2-7 and V is TRBV10-3, with 7 bases identical to TRBD2. The germline V gene has CDR1 ENHRY and CDR2 SYGVKD. The J segment lost 3 bases and the V segment lost 0 bases, leaving 5 bases of the junction unmatched. The CDR3 is made up of 15 amino acids. The CDR3 bases are TGTGCCATCAGTGAGTCGGGCGGGAGAGGCTACGAGCAGTACTTC. Its protein is CAISESGGRGYEQYF.

The chain has TRBV11-2 and TRBJ2-7, with 12 bases that match TRBD2. Germline-derived CDR1 and CDR2 are SGHAT and FQNNGV. V lost 5 bases and J lost 0; bases outside the gene matches: 8. This CDR3 contains 17 residues. The CDR3, as DNA: TGTGCCAGCAGCCCGATCGCGACTAGCGGGAGCTCCTACGAGCAGTACTTC. Its protein product is CASSPIATSGSSYEQYF.

The J gene is TRBJ1-4, the V gene TRBV30, with TRBD1 matching 7 bases. Per germline, CDR1 GTSNPN and CDR2 SVGIG (reference sequence). After removal of 2 bases from V and 8 bases from J, the junction contained 8 bases not matched to a gene. There are 14 residues in the CDR3. The CDR3 protein is CAWSRDSALEKLFF. As DNA, the CDR3 is TGTGCCTGGAGTAGGGACAGTGCCTTAGAAAAACTGTTTTTT.

In its sample, this clone ranks as medium-sized. The chain is built from TRBV5-1 and TRBJ2-3; 8 nucleotides agree with TRBD2. Germline trimming cut 0 bases from V and 5 bases from J; bases unmatched to any gene: 5. Germline V gene lookup returns CDR1 SGHRS and CDR2 YFSETQ. This CDR3 comprises 15 residues. CDR3 amino acids: CASSLGLARGDTQYF. CDR3 bases: TGCGCCAGCAGCTTGGGACTAGCGAGAGGAGATACGCAGTATTTT.

Within the sample, this clone is medium-sized. This chain joins TRBV9 and TRBJ2-1; TRBD2 matches at 7 bases. V was pared by 3 bases and J by 8 bases, with 20 bases of the junction left unmatched. Germline values: CDR1 SGDLS, CDR2 YYNGEE. There are 18 residues in the CDR3. The CDR3 DNA is TGTGCCAGCAGCGGAGCCACAGGTGGACTAGGAGTATCCCATGAGCAGTTCTTC. Protein: CASSGATGGLGVSHEQFF.